In this sample, the clone carrying this TCR beta chain turned up a few times. As yet, its antigen is unknown. Germline V gene sequence: CDR1 SGHTA, CDR2 FQGNSA. The CDR3 consists of 15 residues. V shed 1 base and J 5 bases; nucleotides not matched to a gene: 5. Some clones are missing from TCRdb's copy, which holds only in-frame ones; the method was immunoSEQ multiplex PCR. The sample carries about 19,000 clones, about 90% recorded once. This record comes from a study of OX40 agonist ivuxolimab in advanced cancers. Background on the study: The patients received agonistic anti-OX40 (CD134) antibody ivuxolimab. One hepatocellular carcinoma and two cutaneous melanoma patients partially responded.

Findings and caveats of the study: Average numbers of expanded clones were greater in CD8+ T cells than in CD4+.

The sample in question was CD4+ or CD8+ T cells sorted from blood, obtained in a trial of the OX40 agonist ivuxolimab. This chain joins TRBV7-2 and TRBJ2-3, with 8 bases identical to TRBD1. The TCR sequence derives from an adult with an advanced solid tumor such as melanoma, head and neck, liver or kidney cancer. CDR3 DNA sequence: TGTGCCAGCAGCTTAGTGGACAGGGCCCAAGATACGCAGTATTTT. Its translation: CASSLVDRAQDTQYF.